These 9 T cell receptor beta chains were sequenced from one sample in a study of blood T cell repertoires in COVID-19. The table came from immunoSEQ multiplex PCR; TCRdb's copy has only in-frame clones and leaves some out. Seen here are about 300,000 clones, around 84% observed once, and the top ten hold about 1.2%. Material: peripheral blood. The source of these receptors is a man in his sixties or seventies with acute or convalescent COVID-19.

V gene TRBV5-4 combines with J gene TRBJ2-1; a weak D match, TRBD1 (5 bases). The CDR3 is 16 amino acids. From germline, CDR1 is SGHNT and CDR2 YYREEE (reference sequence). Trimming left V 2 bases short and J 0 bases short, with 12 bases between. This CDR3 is CASSFMGRRSYNEQFF. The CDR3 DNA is TGTGCCAGCAGCTTCATGGGGCGCCGCTCCTACAATGAGCAGTTCTTC.

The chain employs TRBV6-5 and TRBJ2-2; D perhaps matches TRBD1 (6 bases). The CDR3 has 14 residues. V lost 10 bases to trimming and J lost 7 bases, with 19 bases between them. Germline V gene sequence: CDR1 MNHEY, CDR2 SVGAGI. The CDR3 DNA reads TGTGCCACCCAGGGCTGGGGGCAACACGGGGAGCTGTTTTTT. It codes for CATQGWGQHGELFF.

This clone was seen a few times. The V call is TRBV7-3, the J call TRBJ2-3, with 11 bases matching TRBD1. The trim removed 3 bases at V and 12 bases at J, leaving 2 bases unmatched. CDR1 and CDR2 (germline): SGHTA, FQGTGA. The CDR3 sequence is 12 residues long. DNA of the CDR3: TGTGCCAGCAGCTTGGGACAGGGGGTCCAGTATTTT. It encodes CASSLGQGVQYF. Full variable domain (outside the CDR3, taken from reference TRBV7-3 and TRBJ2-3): GAGVSQTPSNKVTEKGKYVELRCDPISGHTALYWYRQSLGQGPEFLIYFQGTGAADDSGLPNDRFFAVRPEGSVSTLKIQRTERGDSAVYLCASSLGQGVQYFGPGTRLTVL.

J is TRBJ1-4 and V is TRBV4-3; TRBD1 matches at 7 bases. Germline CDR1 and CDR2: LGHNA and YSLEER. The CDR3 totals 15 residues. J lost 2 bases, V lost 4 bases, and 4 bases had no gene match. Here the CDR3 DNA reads TGCGCCAGCAGCCTTCAACAGGGGACTAATGAAAAACTGTTTTTT. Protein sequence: CASSLQQGTNEKLFF.

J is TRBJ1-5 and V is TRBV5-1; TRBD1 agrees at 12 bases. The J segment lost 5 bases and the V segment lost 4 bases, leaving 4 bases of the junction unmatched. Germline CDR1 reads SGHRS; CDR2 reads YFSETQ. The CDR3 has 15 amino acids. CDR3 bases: TGCGCCAGCAGCAGGGACAGGGGGCCGTATCAGCCCCAGCATTTT. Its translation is CASSRDRGPYQPQHF.

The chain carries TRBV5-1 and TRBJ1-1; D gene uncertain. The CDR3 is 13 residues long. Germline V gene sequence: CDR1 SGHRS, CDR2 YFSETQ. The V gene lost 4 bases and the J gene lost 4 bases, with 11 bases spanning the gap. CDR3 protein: CASSEQLITEAFF. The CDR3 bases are TGCGCCAGCAGCGAACAGTTAATCACTGAAGCTTTCTTT.

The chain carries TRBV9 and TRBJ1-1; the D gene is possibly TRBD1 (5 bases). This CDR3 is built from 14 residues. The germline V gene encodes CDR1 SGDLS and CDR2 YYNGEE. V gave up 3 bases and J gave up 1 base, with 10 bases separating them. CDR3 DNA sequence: TGTGCCAGCAGCGATCGGGGGTCGAACACTGAAGCTTTCTTT. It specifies CASSDRGSNTEAFF. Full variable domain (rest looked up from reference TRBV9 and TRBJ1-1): DSGVTQTPKHLITATGQRVTLRCSPRSGDLSVYWYQQSLDQGLQFLIQYYNGEERAKGNILERFSAQQFPDLHSELNLSSLELGDSALYFCASSDRGSNTEAFFGQGTRLTVV.

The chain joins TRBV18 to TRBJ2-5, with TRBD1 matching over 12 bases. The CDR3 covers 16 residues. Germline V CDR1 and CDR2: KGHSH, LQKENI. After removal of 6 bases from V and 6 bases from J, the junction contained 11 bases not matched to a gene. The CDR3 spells CASSPTGQGAGKTQYF. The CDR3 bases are TGTGCCAGCTCGCCTACGGGACAGGGGGCGGGAAAGACCCAGTACTTC.

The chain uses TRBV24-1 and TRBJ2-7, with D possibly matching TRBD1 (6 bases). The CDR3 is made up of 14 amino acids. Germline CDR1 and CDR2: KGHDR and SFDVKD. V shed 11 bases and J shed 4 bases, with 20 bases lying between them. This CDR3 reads CAMPYGQGWYEQYF. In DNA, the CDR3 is TGTGCCATGCCGTACGGCCAGGGGTGGTACGAGCAGTACTTC.